This T cell receptor beta chain was sequenced for a study of blood T cell repertoires in COVID-19 (dated by TCRdb to the early 2020s). Regarding the complete study: Samples covering the acute and convalescent phases of COVID-19 were provided by collaborators in the United States, Italy and Spain. Where available, HLA class I and class II types were taken from metadata supplied by the sample provider and were not determined by assay-based typing. Sample metadata almost always included a de-identified subject ID, COVID-19 status, age in years and sex. The prospective study material was composed of cDNA or gDNA derived from T cells, B-cell-depleted T cells, or PBMCs. The repertoires were released in a freely available public database intended as a resource for research on the immune response to SARS-CoV-2. The dataset comprised deeply sampled blood TCRbeta repertoires from subjects exposed to, actively infected with, or recovered from COVID-19. Samples were obtained from the ongoing ImmuneRACE study (first 160 participants) and from 1,254 subjects provided by 6 global collaborators. Overall study outcomes, separate from this receptor: The quantity of clinical and demographic metadata differed by source and by participant and was supplied without curation.

Details on this clone: Its antigen is currently not known. There are no base qualities to consult, and no much larger clone falls within one base.

For this chain, trimming is 6 bases at the V end and 3 bases at the J end, and the number of junction bases without a gene match is 3. Including cysteine and phenylalanine, the CDR3 has 14 amino acids. This entry keeps only the CDR3 DNA: 42 bases, framed from base 1. Sequences MNHEY (CDR1) and SMNVEV (CDR2) are obtained from the germline V gene (reference sequence). TCRbeta CDR3 regions were amplified from genomic DNA by means of the immunoSEQ Assay, a bias-controlled multiplex PCR. In the source study's methods: Within the assay, amplification of reference gene primers was used to estimate how many nucleated cells each sample contained. Sequence reads were collapsed and filtered to measure the absolute abundance of every unique TCRbeta CDR3 rearrangement. For each sample, productive Simpson clonality was calculated as the square root of Simpson's diversity index over productive rearrangements. TCRdb mirrors the immuneACCESS table, restricted to in-frame sequences. Some clones are absent from its copies; in checked studies, under half trace to an unresolved V gene, and the reason for the others is unknown. Clone size and the V and J calls come from that table; the DNA yielded D and trimming. For this sample there are about 210,000 clones; approximately 88% appear just once. The top ten hold over 9% of the sample.

Participants in the prospective study were aged about 18 to 95 years, lived in 20 to 30 United States geographic areas, and enrolled through a virtual design. To assign participants to cohorts, the prospective study relied on clinical history that participants themselves reported in a screening survey and a study questionnaire. In the prospective study, whole blood, serum and a nasopharyngeal or oropharyngeal swab were collected from each participant by mobile phlebotomists. Participants in the prospective study had the option to provide additional blood draws and questionnaires over a roughly two-month period. Blood samples from the prospective study were shipped frozen or at room temperature prior to DNA extraction.

This receptor was identified in a man younger than 30 with acute COVID-19. In this chain, TRBV27 is recombined with TRBJ2-3, with 10 bases aligning to TRBD1. Specimen: PBMCs or T cells enriched from blood (not recorded which). The CDR3 is CASRRQGATDTQYF. The nucleotide sequence reads TGTGCCAGCAGGCGACAGGGGGCAACAGATACGCAGTATTTT.